Listed here are 27 T cell receptor beta chains from one sample, sequenced in a study of cytomegalovirus exposure and HLA in healthy donors. PCR used 60 Vbeta primers and 13 Jbeta primers. Assay used: immunoSEQ multiplex PCR; TCRdb lists only in-frame clones, some missing. Of some 200,000 clones in the sample, 83% were seen once. Specimen: PBMCs. These receptors were taken from a man aged 50-59 years in good health and CMV-seronegative.

The CDR3 is CASRLGTGEPYEQYF. The DNA for the CDR3 is TGTGCCAGTAGACTCGGGACAGGGGAACCCTACGAGCAGTACTTC. V is TRBV19 and J is TRBJ2-7; 10 bases match TRBD1. The CDR3 has 15 residues. J gave up 2 bases and V 6 bases, and 7 bases lay outside the gene matches. The germline gives CDR1 LNHDA, CDR2 SQIVND (reference sequence).

This clone turned up a few times. This sequence joins TRBV6-1 and TRBJ1-5; D is unclear. Per germline, CDR1 MNHNS and CDR2 SASEGT. The V end was cut by 2 bases, the J end by 3 bases, with 14 bases between. This CDR3 comprises 16 residues. This CDR3 reads CASSEFMASNNQPQHF. CDR3 sequence (DNA): TGTGCCAGCAGTGAATTTATGGCCAGTAACAATCAGCCCCAGCATTTT.

This clone was detected only a few times. The genes are TRBV4-1 and TRBJ1-1, with D possibly matching TRBD1 (5 bases). V was shortened by 2 bases and J by 5 bases, with 9 bases between the two germline ends. Germline lookup yields CDR1 MGHRA and CDR2 YSYEKL. The CDR3 is 13 amino acids. The CDR3 reads CASSQLGLTEAFF. In DNA form, the CDR3 reads TGCGCCAGCAGCCAATTGGGGCTTACTGAAGCTTTCTTT.

This clone was observed a few times. This chain links TRBV28 with TRBJ1-1, with a tentative D call TRBD1 (6 bases). The CDR3 is made up of 16 amino acids. V lost 8 bases and J lost 0, with 19 bases in between. Germline CDR1 MDHEN, CDR2 SYDVKM. DNA of the CDR3: TGTGCCAGCCTTGGAGCGGACAGCCCCATGAACACTGAAGCTTTCTTT. This translates into CASLGADSPMNTEAFF. The whole variable domain, filled in from reference TRBV28 and TRBJ1-1, reads DVKVTQSSRYLVKRTGEKVFLECVQDMDHENMFWYRQDPGLGLRLIYFSYDVKMKEKGDIPEGYSVSREKKERFSLILESASTNQTSMYLCASLGADSPMNTEAFFGQGTRLTVV.

This chain connects TRBV5-1 to TRBJ2-1; 11 bases fit TRBD1. V was pared by 4 bases and J by 10 bases, with 7 bases of the junction left unmatched. Germline V CDR1 and CDR2: SGHRS, YFSETQ. The CDR3 is made up of 14 amino acids. The CDR3 loop reads CASSIGQGAGEQFF. Here the CDR3 DNA reads TGCGCCAGCAGCATAGGACAGGGGGCAGGGGAGCAGTTCTTC.

The chain employs TRBV7-2 and TRBJ2-5; 8 nucleotides match TRBD2. This CDR3 is 14 amino acids long. Losses at the gene ends were 3 bases for V and 4 bases for J; bases not matched to a gene: 4. Germline CDR1 reads SGHTA; CDR2 reads FQGNSA. The CDR3 DNA is TGTGCCAGCAGCTTCGGGGGGGCCGGAGAGACCCAGTACTTC. Its protein product is CASSFGGAGETQYF.

There are a few counts of this clone. V gene TRBV27 combines with J gene TRBJ1-5; the D is unclear. Per germline, CDR1 MNHEY and CDR2 SMNVEV (reference sequence). The CDR3 contains 13 residues. V lost 4 bases and J lost 5, with 9 bases in between. The CDR3 sequence: CASSYRSDQPQHF. The DNA of the CDR3 is TGTGCCAGCAGTTACCGTTCGGATCAGCCCCAGCATTTT.

V gene TRBV7-9 combines with J gene TRBJ2-7, with D perhaps matching TRBD1 (5 bases). V gave up 1 base and J gave up 9 bases, with 10 bases separating them. This CDR3 region has 12 residues. Germline V CDR1 and CDR2: SEHNR, FQNEAQ (reference sequence). The CDR3 loop reads CASSLEGRGQYF. For the CDR3, the DNA is TGTGCCAGCAGCTTAGAGGGGCGAGGGCAGTACTTC.

The chain uses TRBV19 and TRBJ2-5; 16 bases are a match to TRBD2. Trimming took 5 bases from V and 7 from J; bases not matched to a gene: 10. Germline V gene data show CDR1 as LNHDA and CDR2 as SQIVND (reference sequence). The CDR3 contains 17 residues. CDR3 in amino acids: CASSPPGLAGGLVTQYF. Written as DNA, the CDR3 is TGTGCCAGTAGTCCGCCGGGACTAGCGGGGGGGCTGGTGACCCAGTACTTC.

The genes are TRBV14 and TRBJ1-4; 8 bases are a match to TRBD1. Per germline, CDR1 SGHDN and CDR2 FVKESK. The ends lost 5 bases at V and 7 bases at J; junction bases unmatched: 9. This CDR3 comprises 15 residues. Here the CDR3 DNA reads TGTGCCAGCAGCGGCCGGACAGGGTACGGTGAAAAACTGTTTTTT. Translated, it gives CASSGRTGYGEKLFF.

The rearrangement uses TRBV5-6 and TRBJ2-5; D is unresolved. The end of the DNA fits TRBJ2-7 better, so the J call may be wrong. The CDR3 consists of 12 residues. Germline V CDR1 and CDR2: SGHDT, YYEEEE. CDR3 coding DNA: TGTGCCAGCAGCTTGGGCAACTACGAGCAGTACTTC. This codes for CASSLGNYEQYF.

Remarks on this clone: The germline gene is not matched at one end of the junction; a read error may be the cause. The J gene is TRBJ2-7, the V gene TRBV4-3; TRBD2 agrees at 8 bases. The germline gives CDR1 LGHNA, CDR2 YSLEER. This CDR3 region has 15 residues. DNA for the CDR3: TGCGCCAGCGGCCAAGGCGGGGGGAGCTCCTACGAGCAGTACTTC. Its translation: CASGQGGGSSYEQYF.

V gene TRBV5-1 combines with J gene TRBJ1-4, with D maybe TRBD1 (6 bases). The germline V gene has CDR1 SGHRS and CDR2 YFSETQ. The length of the CDR3 is 15 residues. V lost 0 bases, J lost 7 bases, and 13 bases lay in between. The CDR3 loop is CASSLDTGRAEKLFF. The CDR3, as DNA: TGCGCCAGCAGCTTGGATACAGGGCGGGCTGAAAAACTGTTTTTT.

This chain connects TRBV5-1 to TRBJ1-1; D unclear. The V and J ends lost 0 bases and 2 bases respectively, with 11 bases between them. The V gene's germline CDR1 is SGHRS and CDR2 YFSETQ. The CDR3 contains 15 residues. CDR3 bases: TGCGCCAGCAGCTTGGTCGGCGGATACAACACTGAAGCTTTCTTT. It codes for CASSLVGGYNTEAFF.

The chain carries TRBV7-3 and TRBJ2-1; 10 bases match TRBD2. This CDR3 spans 17 amino acids. Germline CDR1 SGHTA, CDR2 FQGTGA. Unmatched junction bases numbered 8, after V lost 1 base and J lost 5 bases. CDR3 coding DNA: TGTGCCAGCAGCTTAAAGGCTAGCGGGGGCACTCACAATGAGCAGTTCTTC. Its translation is CASSLKASGGTHNEQFF.

The chain couples TRBV5-6 to TRBJ2-2; 9 nucleotides agree with TRBD2. The CDR3 sequence is 16 residues long. Unmatched junction bases numbered 4, after V lost 2 bases and J lost 2 bases. Germline CDR1 SGHDT, CDR2 YYEEEE. The DNA of the CDR3 is TGTGCCAGCAGCTTACTTAGCGGGGGAAACACCGGGGAGCTGTTTTTT. Amino acids: CASSLLSGGNTGELFF. The full variable domain, in which reference TRBV5-6 and TRBJ2-2 provide the parts outside the CDR3, is DAGVTQSPTHLIKTRGQQVTLRCSPKSGHDTVSWYQQALGQGPQFIFQYYEEEERQRGNFPDRFSGHQFPNYSSELNVNALLLGDSALYLCASSLLSGGNTGELFFGEGSRLTVL.

The V call is TRBV21-1, the J call TRBJ2-5; TRBD1, the table's D call, lacks a check against the DNA. TRBV21-1 is a listed pseudogene. The CDR3 length is 14 residues. The CDR3 DNA reads TGTGCCAGCAGCAAAGAGGGGCCCCAAGAGACCCAGTACTTC. It is translated as CASSKEGPQETQYF.

The rearrangement joins TRBV5-4 to TRBJ2-3; 8 bases match TRBD2. V was pared by 0 bases and J by 0 bases, with 9 bases of the junction left unmatched. The CDR3 runs to 18 residues. The V gene's germline CDR1 is SGHNT and CDR2 YYREEE (reference sequence). CDR3 DNA sequence: TGTGCCAGCAGCTTGGAACGGGGGGGCCACCTCAGCACAGATACGCAGTATTTT. Its translation is CASSLERGGHLSTDTQYF.

The rearrangement uses TRBV7-2 and TRBJ2-3, with 7 bases identical to TRBD2. Germline CDR1 is SGHTA and CDR2 is FQGNSA. This CDR3 spans 17 amino acids. Unmatched junction bases numbered 11, after V lost 3 bases and J lost 2 bases. The CDR3 reads CASSFGGGPSPTDTQYF. The CDR3, as DNA: TGTGCCAGCAGCTTTGGGGGAGGGCCAAGTCCCACAGATACGCAGTATTTT.

This clone was picked up one time. The V and J genes are TRBV9 and TRBJ1-1; maybe TRBD1 (6 bases). Trimming removed 2 bases at V and 1 base at J, with 12 bases between. This CDR3 is built from 15 residues. Germline V lookup: CDR1 SGDLS, CDR2 YYNGEE. The CDR3 here is CASSVGGQQNTEAFF. The CDR3 DNA is TGTGCCAGCAGCGTGGGGGGGCAGCAGAACACTGAAGCTTTCTTT.

This sequence joins TRBV28 and TRBJ2-7, with 14 nucleotides matching TRBD2. V trimming: 5 bases; J trimming: 2 bases; junction bases outside the gene matches: 2. CDR1 and CDR2 (germline): MDHEN, SYDVKM. The CDR3 contains 15 residues. In DNA form, the CDR3 reads TGTGCCAGCAGTCAGGGACTAGCGGGAGCCTACGAGCAGTACTTC. This gives the protein CASSQGLAGAYEQYF.

V usage is TRBV2 and J usage is TRBJ2-3; possibly TRBD2 for D (5 bases). This CDR3 has 14 amino acids. V lost 6 bases to trimming and J lost 1 base, with 11 bases between them. CDR1 is SNHLY and CDR2 is FYNNEI in the germline V gene. CDR3 loop: CASRAGLGTDTQYF. CDR3 nucleotides: TGTGCCAGCAGAGCAGGACTCGGCACAGATACGCAGTATTTT.

The chain couples TRBV4-2 to TRBJ2-1, with 10 bases matching TRBD2. Germline trimming cut 1 base from V and 10 bases from J; bases unmatched to any gene: 13. Per germline, CDR1 LGHNA and CDR2 YNFKEQ. The CDR3 spans 17 residues. The CDR3 nucleotides read TGTGCCAGCAGCCAAGCCTCGCTGCAGCGGGGGGGTGGGGAGCAGTTCTTC. As protein: CASSQASLQRGGGEQFF.

The rearrangement joins TRBV18 to TRBJ1-4; no firm D call. Trimming cost V 6 bases and J 7 bases, with 18 bases left between them. The CDR3 contains 15 residues. Germline V lookup: CDR1 KGHSH, CDR2 LQKENI. The CDR3 DNA follows: TGTGCCAGCTCCTCCGTTTCGGTGACTGGTGAAAAACTGTTTTTT. This translates into CASSSVSVTGEKLFF.

Here the CDR3 DNA reads TGTGCCAGCAGTTTAGCAGGGAAGGGAACTGAAGCTTTCTTT. This codes for CASSLAGKGTEAFF. The chain joins TRBV27 to TRBJ1-1; perhaps TRBD1 as D (5 bases). The germline V and J ends were trimmed by 2 bases and 5 bases, with 12 bases remaining between them. The CDR3 extends over 14 amino acids. Germline CDR1 is MNHEY and CDR2 is SMNVEV (reference sequence).

In this sample, this clone turned up a few times. V gene TRBV15 combines with J gene TRBJ1-2, with TRBD1 matching over 8 bases. The J segment lost 1 base and the V segment lost 5 bases, leaving 6 bases of the junction unmatched. The CDR3 runs to 15 residues. CDR1 and CDR2 from the germline V gene are LNHNV and YYDKDF (reference sequence). As DNA, the CDR3 is TGTGCCACCAGCGTCGGACAGGGCCATAACTATGGCTACACCTTC. Its protein is CATSVGQGHNYGYTF.

V usage is TRBV5-6 and J usage is TRBJ2-5; D might be TRBD2 (6 bases). Germline lookup yields CDR1 SGHDT and CDR2 YYEEEE. Trimming pared 3 bases from V and 2 bases from J, leaving 11 bases between. The CDR3 is made up of 14 amino acids. CDR3 nucleotides: TGTGCCAGCAGCTGGGGACTCGGGCAAGAGACCCAGTACTTC. Residues: CASSWGLGQETQYF.